A selection of T cell receptor beta chains follows, all from one sample in a study of shared clonotypes between healthy human individuals. Sequencing used immunoSEQ multiplex PCR; TCRdb keeps in-frame clones, though not all of them. The table lists hundreds of thousands of clones, more than 70% of them singletons. The source material was memory CD4+ T cells sorted from blood. All receptors derive from a woman aged 30 to 39 in good health. The CDR3 runs from the conserved cysteine through the conserved F or W. D genes are given only for firm matches. The size field is filled for only some rows; it gives once, few, many or a size class.

TRBJ1-5,TRBV11-2,-,13,TRBD1,TGTGCCAGCAGCTTGGACAGGGAACAGCCCCAGCATTTT,CASSLDREQPQHF
TRBJ1-1,TRBV5-1,-,13,TRBD1,TGCGCCAGCAGCCAGGGACAGGGAGTTGAAGCTTTCTTT,CASSQGQGVEAFF
TRBJ1-2,TRBV19,-,16,-,TGTGCCAGTAGTATTGATGTGAGGACAGCATACTATGGCTACACCTTC,CASSIDVRTAYYGYTF
TRBJ2-2,TRBV4-1,few,14,-,TGCGCCACCCAGGAGACGCCTGTTATCGGGGAGCTGTTTTTT,CATQETPVIGELFF
TRBJ2-1,TRBV5-1,-,15,TRBD2,TGCGCCAGCAGCGCTTCTAGCGGGGGCTACAATGAGCAGTTCTTC,CASSASSGGYNEQFF
TRBJ2-1,TRBV6-4,-,17,TRBD2,TGTGCCAGCAGTGACACCCGGCGGGAGAAGGGGTACAATGAGCAGTTCTTC,CASSDTRREKGYNEQFF
TRBJ2-7,TRBV18,-,15,TRBD1,TGTGCCAGCTCACCTCCGGGACAGTCAATCTACGAGCAGTACTTC,CASSPPGQSIYEQYF
TRBJ2-7,TRBV4-2,-,14,-,TGTGCCAGCAGCCAAGAGTCAGGGCCCGCCGAGCAGTACTTC,CASSQESGPAEQYF
TRBJ2-3,TRBV7-9,-,18,TRBD2,TGTGCCAGCAGCTTAGCACGCTCTAGCGGGAGAAACACAGATACGCAGTATTTT,CASSLARSSGRNTDTQYF
TRBJ1-5,TRBV27,-,11,-,TGTGCCAGCAGAAATAATCAGCCCCAGCATTTT,CASRNNQPQHF
TRBJ2-7,TRBV28,few,13,TRBD2,TGTGCCAGCACCGAGGGACTACACGACGAGCAGTACTTC,CASTEGLHDEQYF
TRBJ2-2,TRBV5-1,once,15,TRBD1,TGCGCCAGCAGCCGGGGACAGGAGAACACCGGGGAGCTGTTTTTT,CASSRGQENTGELFF
TRBJ2-5,TRBV5-1,-,14,TRBD1,TGCGCCAGCAGCTTGGACAGGGGACAAGAGACCCAGTACTTC,CASSLDRGQETQYF